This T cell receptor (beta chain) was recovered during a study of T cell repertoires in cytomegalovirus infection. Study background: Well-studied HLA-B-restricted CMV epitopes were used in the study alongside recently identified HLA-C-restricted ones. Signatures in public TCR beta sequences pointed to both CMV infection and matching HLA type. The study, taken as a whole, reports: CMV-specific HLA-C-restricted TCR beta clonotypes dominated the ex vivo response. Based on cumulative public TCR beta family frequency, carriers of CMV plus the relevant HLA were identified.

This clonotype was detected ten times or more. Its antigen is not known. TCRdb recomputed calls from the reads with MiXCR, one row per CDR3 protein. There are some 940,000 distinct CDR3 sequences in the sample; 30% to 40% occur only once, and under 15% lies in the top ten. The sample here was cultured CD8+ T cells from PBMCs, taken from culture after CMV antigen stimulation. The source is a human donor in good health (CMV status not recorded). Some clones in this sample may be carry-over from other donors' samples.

CDR3 residues: CASSLVYDTLNYGYTF. Here the CDR3 DNA reads TGTGCCAGCAGCTTAGTGTACGACACACTAAACTATGGCTACACCTTC. The chain employs TRBV7-9 and TRBJ1-2; D unclear. CDR1 is SEHNR, CDR2 FQNEAQ, per germline (reference sequence). The CDR3 covers 16 residues. Trimming removed 1 base from V and 2 bases from J, with 14 bases in between.